Below, 26 T cell receptor beta chains from the same sample are listed, as sequenced in a study of blood T cell repertoires in COVID-19 (TCRdb year 2020). Library generation was performed with the immunoSEQ multiplex PCR assay. The source is immuneACCESS, and TCRdb retained only in-frame sequences with V and J called. Part of the clones is not carried over; for the studies checked, unresolved V genes explain less than half of this, and the remainder is unexplained. This sample has approximately 270,000 clones in its table, and approximately 85% of those were observed once. The ten biggest clones cover 9.5% to 12% of the sample. Sequencing input: peripheral blood. The source is a woman aged 65 to 85 with acute or convalescent COVID-19.

V and J are TRBV10-3 and TRBJ1-2; D unclear. V lost 2 bases and J lost 0, with 13 bases in between. CDR1 and CDR2 (germline): ENHRY, SYGVKD. CDR3 size: 16 residues. CDR3 sequence reads: CAISEGGQEANYGYTF. CDR3 nucleotides: TGTGCCATCAGTGAGGGAGGTCAGGAAGCTAACTATGGCTACACCTTC.

The chain recombines TRBV29-1 with TRBJ2-5; 7 bases line up with TRBD2. The germline V gene encodes CDR1 SQVTM and CDR2 ANQGSEA. This CDR3 has 14 amino acids. V shed 7 bases, J shed 4 bases, and the junction held 12 bases outside the gene matches. The CDR3 coding sequence is TGCAGCGCTCTATTGGGGGGGGATCGAGAGACCCAGTACTTC. Its translation is CSALLGGDRETQYF. Drawing the rest from reference TRBV29-1 and TRBJ2-5, the complete variable domain is SAVISQKPSRDICQRGTSLTIQCQVDSQVTMMFWYRQQPGQSLTLIATANQGSEATYESGFVIDKFPISRPNLTFSTLTVSNMSPEDSSIYLCSALLGGDRETQYFGPGTRLLVL.

The chain is built from TRBV9 and TRBJ2-3, with D perhaps matching TRBD2 (6 bases). This CDR3 region has 15 residues. V lost 0 bases to trimming and J lost 2 bases, with 10 bases between them. Per the germline V gene, CDR1 is SGDLS and CDR2 is YYNGEE. Here the CDR3 reads CASSVGGLSTDTQYF. CDR3 DNA sequence: TGTGCCAGCAGCGTAGGGGGACTGTCCACAGATACGCAGTATTTT.

The rearrangement uses TRBV5-5 and TRBJ2-3; 9 bases align to TRBD2. The trim removed 0 bases at V and 4 bases at J, leaving 6 bases unmatched. Germline CDR1 and CDR2: SGHKS and YYEKEE (reference sequence). This CDR3 region has 16 residues. The CDR3 bases are TGTGCCAGCAGCTTGGATCTAGCGGGGAGGGCAGATACGCAGTATTTT. Its protein is CASSLDLAGRADTQYF.

The rearrangement links TRBV4-1 to TRBJ2-5; possible D gene TRBD1, 6 bases. Germline values: CDR1 MGHRA, CDR2 YSYEKL. Trimming shortened V by 4 bases and J by 3 bases, and 9 bases separated the two germline ends. There are 13 residues in the CDR3. In nucleotides, the CDR3 is TGCGCCAGCAGCCGGACAGCTGAAGAGACCCAGTACTTC. Translation: CASSRTAEETQYF.

The gene calls are TRBV6-5 and TRBJ1-3, with D perhaps TRBD1 (5 bases). CDR3 length: 14 residues. Trimming shortened V by 5 bases and J by 5 bases, and 13 bases separated the two germline ends. In germline, CDR1 is MNHEY, CDR2 SVGAGI. The CDR3 bases are TGTGCCAGCAGTCCCGCGGGACTTCGAAACACCATATATTTT. Its translation: CASSPAGLRNTIYF.

This clone appeared a single time. V is TRBV19 and J is TRBJ2-1, with 10 bases that match TRBD1. The CDR3 is 16 residues long. Trimming took 5 bases from V and 7 from J; bases not matched to a gene: 11. Germline V gene sequence: CDR1 LNHDA, CDR2 SQIVND (reference sequence). This chain's CDR3 is CASSARDRGMGNEQFF. CDR3 DNA sequence: TGTGCCAGTAGTGCCCGGGACAGGGGCATGGGTAATGAGCAGTTCTTC. Filled out from reference TRBV19 and TRBJ2-1, the complete variable domain reads DGGITQSPKYLFRKEGQNVTLSCEQNLNHDAMYWYRQDPGQGLRLIYYSQIVNDFQKGDIAEGYSVSREKKESFPLTVTSAQKNPTAFYLCASSARDRGMGNEQFFGPGTRLTVL.

The chain is built from TRBV5-1 and TRBJ2-7; 10 nucleotides match TRBD1. This CDR3 contains 15 residues. Germline V gene sequence: CDR1 SGHRS, CDR2 YFSETQ. V shed 4 bases and J 4 bases; nucleotides not matched to a gene: 8. The CDR3 is CASSGGTGARYEQYF. The CDR3 DNA is TGCGCCAGCAGCGGGGGGACAGGGGCTCGATACGAGCAGTACTTC.

This clone was picked up a small number of times. The CDR3 bases are TGTGCCAGCAGTATAACAGGACAGGCTTATGGCTACACCTTC. Amino acid sequence: CASSITGQAYGYTF. The chain carries TRBV6-6 and TRBJ1-2; 7 bases map to TRBD1. This CDR3 has 14 amino acids. In germline, CDR1 is MNHNY, CDR2 SVGAGI (reference sequence). Trimming took 5 bases from V and 5 from J; bases not matched to a gene: 8.

On this clone: Within the sample, other DNA sequences also encode this same CDR3. The chain combines TRBV7-9 with TRBJ2-6; perhaps TRBD1 as D (6 bases). CDR1 SEHNR and CDR2 FQNEAQ come from the germline V gene (reference sequence). V lost 3 bases, J lost 4 bases, and 10 bases lay in between. The CDR3 extends over 15 amino acids. This chain's CDR3 is CASSLAGAGANVLTF. The CDR3 DNA reads TGTGCCAGCAGCTTGGCAGGGGCCGGGGCCAACGTCCTGACTTTC.

This clone was detected ten times or more. The V gene is TRBV4-1, the J gene TRBJ2-7; D ambiguous. Trimming pared 1 base from V and 2 bases from J, leaving 9 bases between. Germline loops: CDR1 MGHRA, CDR2 YSYEKL. The CDR3 runs to 14 residues. The CDR3 nucleotides read TGCGCCAGCAGCCAAGCTGTTGGAGCCTACGAGCAGTACTTC. Its translation: CASSQAVGAYEQYF.

The chain links TRBV9 to TRBJ2-3, with a weak D call TRBD1 (5 bases). The CDR3 is made up of 16 amino acids. Trimming stripped 2 bases from V and 2 bases from J, with 15 bases between. From germline, CDR1 is SGDLS and CDR2 YYNGEE. CDR3 protein: CASSVGPWGSTDTQYF. CDR3 coding DNA: TGTGCCAGCAGCGTGGGGCCGTGGGGTTCCACAGATACGCAGTATTTT.

The chain employs TRBV2 and TRBJ1-2, with 7 bases aligning to TRBD1. Losses at the gene ends were 9 bases for V and 4 bases for J; bases not matched to a gene: 14. This CDR3 is built from 15 residues. Germline V gene lookup returns CDR1 SNHLY and CDR2 FYNNEI. CDR3 DNA sequence: TGTGCCAGTCACGGGACAGTCGGCTACGGCTATGGCTACACCTTC. It yields the protein CASHGTVGYGYGYTF. Drawing the rest from reference TRBV2 and TRBJ1-2, the complete variable domain is EPEVTQTPSHQVTQMGQEVILRCVPISNHLYFYWYRQILGQKVEFLVSFYNNEISEKSEIFDDQFSVERPDGSNFTLKIRSTKLEDSAMYFCASHGTVGYGYGYTFGSGTRLTVV.

The chain recombines TRBV6-1 with TRBJ1-2, with D unclear. Trimming stripped 0 bases from V and 4 bases from J, with 6 bases between. The germline V gene has CDR1 MNHNS and CDR2 SASEGT. The CDR3 has 13 residues. The CDR3 bases are TGTGCCAGCAGTGAAGCGCGGGGCTATGGCTACACCTTC. It is translated as CASSEARGYGYTF.

The chain employs TRBV7-9 and TRBJ1-1, with 7 bases identical to TRBD1. Germline V gene data show CDR1 as SEHNR and CDR2 as FQNEAQ (reference sequence). The CDR3 totals 14 residues. Unmatched junction bases numbered 5, after V lost 4 bases and J lost 3 bases. The CDR3 coding sequence is TGTGCCAGCAGCTCACGCACAGGGGACACTGAAGCTTTCTTT. This translates into CASSSRTGDTEAFF.

The table lists this clone with a few counts. DNA of the CDR3: TGTGCCAGCTCCCGGGACAGGGGGACAGATACGCAGTATTTT. Its translation is CASSRDRGTDTQYF. V usage is TRBV27 and J usage is TRBJ2-3, with TRBD1 identical over 11 bases. This CDR3 region has 14 residues. In germline, CDR1 is MNHEY, CDR2 SMNVEV (reference sequence). The junction had 4 bases not matched to a gene; V was cut back by 8 bases and J by 3 bases.

The genes are TRBV7-2 and TRBJ1-5; TRBD1 is a possible D gene (5 bases). Looked up from germline, CDR1 is SGHTA and CDR2 is FQGNSA. There are 13 residues in the CDR3. The germline V and J ends were trimmed by 1 base and 5 bases, with 6 bases remaining between them. In DNA form, the CDR3 reads TGTGCCAGCAGCTTAGTCAGGGATCAGCCCCAGCATTTT. Its protein product is CASSLVRDQPQHF.

The chain uses TRBV30 and TRBJ1-6, with TRBD1 matching 7 bases. Germline V gene data show CDR1 as GTSNPN and CDR2 as SVGIG (reference sequence). The ends lost 3 bases at V and 0 bases at J; junction bases unmatched: 5. This CDR3 spans 16 amino acids. CDR3 coding DNA: TGTGCCTGGAGGCCGACAGGGAGCTCCTATAATTCACCCCTCCACTTT. It specifies CAWRPTGSSYNSPLHF. The full variable domain, completed using reference TRBV30 and TRBJ1-6, is SQTIHQWPATLVQPVGSPLSLECTVEGTSNPNLYWYRQAAGRGLQLLFYSVGIGQISSEVPQNLSASRPQDRQFILSSKKLLLSDSGFYLCAWRPTGSSYNSPLHFGNGTRLTVT.

The rearrangement uses TRBV5-8 and TRBJ1-5, with 7 bases fitting TRBD1. The CDR3 consists of 15 residues. Germline V gives CDR1 SGHTS, CDR2 YDEGEE. With 0 bases clipped from V and 6 bases from J, the junction kept 6 bases outside the gene matches. CDR3: CASSLGQGRFQPQHF. CDR3 coding DNA: TGTGCCAGCAGCTTGGGACAGGGAAGGTTTCAGCCCCAGCATTTT.

The CDR3 reads CASSPRLAGGAYNEQFF. CDR3 nucleotides: TGTGCCAGCAGCCCGCGACTAGCGGGGGGGGCTTACAATGAGCAGTTCTTC. V gene TRBV5-5 combines with J gene TRBJ2-1, with 14 bases identical to TRBD2. The CDR3 sequence is 17 residues long. V lost 4 bases and J lost 4; bases outside the gene matches: 7. From germline, CDR1 is SGHKS and CDR2 YYEKEE (reference sequence).

V and J are TRBV19 and TRBJ1-1, with 12 bases lining up with TRBD1. Trimming cost V 6 bases and J 4 bases; bases outside gene matches: 9. The length of the CDR3 is 16 residues. The germline V gene has CDR1 LNHDA and CDR2 SQIVND (reference sequence). The CDR3 DNA sequence: TGTGCCAGTAGGAGGGAGGGACAGGGGGCTTTCACTGAAGCTTTCTTT. It specifies CASRREGQGAFTEAFF.

V gene TRBV5-1 combines with J gene TRBJ1-4; D is uncertain. The CDR3 contains 16 residues. Trimming stripped 3 bases from V and 0 bases from J, with 12 bases between. CDR1 and CDR2 from the germline V gene are SGHRS and YFSETQ. Here the CDR3 DNA reads TGCGCCAGCAGCTCCTCCTACAGCTCAACTAATGAAAAACTGTTTTTT. Its translation: CASSSSYSSTNEKLFF.

V gene TRBV2 combines with J gene TRBJ1-2; perhaps TRBD1 as D (6 bases). Germline CDR1 is SNHLY and CDR2 is FYNNEI. The CDR3 is 14 amino acids. V was clipped by 3 bases and J by 4 bases, with 12 bases between them. As DNA, the CDR3 is TGTGCCAGCAGTGATGGTGGGACAAGCTATGGCTACACCTTC. Amino acids: CASSDGGTSYGYTF.

This chain connects TRBV6-5 to TRBJ2-2; no firm D call. This CDR3 has 14 residues. The V end was cut by 7 bases, the J end by 1 base, with 10 bases between. Germline V lookup: CDR1 MNHEY, CDR2 SVGAGI. CDR3: CASTLIVNTGELFF. The DNA of the CDR3 is TGTGCCAGCACCCTAATCGTGAACACCGGGGAGCTGTTTTTT.

This clone was detected once. V is TRBV7-9 and J is TRBJ2-2; the D gene is possibly TRBD1 (5 bases). Germline CDR1 and CDR2: SEHNR and FQNEAQ (reference sequence). The CDR3 spans 14 residues. The ends were cut back, 5 bases at V and 6 bases at J, with 13 bases in the middle. CDR3 sequence reads: CASSPRVSAGELFF. Here the CDR3 DNA reads TGTGCCAGCAGCCCCAGGGTCTCGGCCGGGGAGCTGTTTTTT.

This clone has only a few counts. The chain joins TRBV10-1 to TRBJ2-7; D is perhaps TRBD1 (6 bases). V lost 6 bases to trimming and J lost 4 bases, with 13 bases between them. In germline, CDR1 is WNHNN, CDR2 SYGVQD (reference sequence). There are 13 residues in the CDR3. CDR3 sequence: CASSFGQQYEQYF. The CDR3 DNA reads as TGCGCCAGCAGCTTTGGACAGCAATACGAGCAGTACTTC.